What follows describes a single T cell receptor (beta chain). As yet, its antigen is unknown. CDR3 length: 15 residues. The V segment lost 8 bases and the J segment 6 bases; nucleotides outside the gene matches: 13. Looked up from germline, CDR1 is SNHLY and CDR2 is FYNNEI. The record originates from a study of T cell repertoires in cytomegalovirus infection. As for the study in general: Indications came from public TCR beta signatures; they pointed to CMV infection and to a matching HLA type. Study conclusions and caveats: Within the response measured ex vivo, HLA-C-restricted CMV-specific TCR beta clonotypes were dominant. Identification of carriers of CMV plus the relevant HLA was achieved through cumulative public TCR beta family frequency.

Via MiXCR, TCRdb re-called the reads, giving one row per CDR3 protein. The table records around 530,000 distinct CDR3 sequences, more than 15% of them present only once. This clonotype originated in a human donor in good health (CMV status not recorded). Some clones in this sample may be carry-over from other donors' samples. The chain recombines TRBV2 with TRBJ1-2; 9 positions match TRBD1. The sequencing input was CD8+ T cells from PBMCs. CDR3 in DNA: TGTGCCAGCCCCGCCGTCACAGGGGGCCGTGATGGCTACACCTTC. Protein sequence: CASPAVTGGRDGYTF.